This T cell receptor (beta chain) was sequenced during a study of Graves' ophthalmopathy and Graves' hyperthyroidism. RNA transcripts served as template for amplifying TCR beta CDR3 sequences. The authors performed first-round RT-PCR with HTBI primers and then a second-round multiplex PCR. One entry per CDR3 protein, called by TCRdb with MiXCR from the multiplex PCR reads. The data show 360,000 or so distinct CDR3 sequences, about 18% seen once. Germline CDR1 SGHTA, CDR2 FQGNSA. This CDR3 has 16 residues. The ends lost 4 bases at V and 5 bases at J; junction bases unmatched: 6. This clonotype was observed at least ten times.

The rearrangement joins TRBV7-2 to TRBJ2-5; 14 bases line up with TRBD2. The sample was peripheral blood. The TCR sequence derives from a young woman with Graves' ophthalmopathy. The CDR3 loop reads CASSSGLAGGRETQYF. DNA for the CDR3: TGTGCCAGCAGCTCAGGACTAGCGGGAGGTCGGGAGACCCAGTACTTC.